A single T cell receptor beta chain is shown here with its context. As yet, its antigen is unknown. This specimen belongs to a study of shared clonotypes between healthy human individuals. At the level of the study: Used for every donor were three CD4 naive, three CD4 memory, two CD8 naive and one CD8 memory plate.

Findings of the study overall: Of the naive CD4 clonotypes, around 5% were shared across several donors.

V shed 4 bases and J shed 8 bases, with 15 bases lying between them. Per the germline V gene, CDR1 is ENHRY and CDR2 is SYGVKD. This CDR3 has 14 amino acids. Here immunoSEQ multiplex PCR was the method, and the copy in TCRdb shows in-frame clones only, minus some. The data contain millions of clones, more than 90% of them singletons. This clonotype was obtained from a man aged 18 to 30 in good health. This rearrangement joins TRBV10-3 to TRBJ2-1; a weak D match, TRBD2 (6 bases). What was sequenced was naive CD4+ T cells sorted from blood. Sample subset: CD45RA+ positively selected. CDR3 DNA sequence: TGTGCCATCAGTGGTCAGCTAGCGTTAGATGAGCAGTTCTTC. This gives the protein CAISGQLALDEQFF.